A single sample is the source of the 21 T cell receptor beta chains below, sequenced in a study of T cells in Graves' hyperthyroidism and ophthalmopathy. RNA transcripts gave rise to amplified TCR beta CDR3 regions. The study used the HTBI primer set for a first-round RT-PCR of the TCR CDR3. TCRdb reanalysed the multiplex PCR reads using MiXCR and keeps one entry per CDR3 protein. This table has fewer than 350,000 distinct CDR3 sequences, 13% to 15% appearing once. The sequenced sample was blood. The receptors were gathered from a woman aged 45-59 years with Graves' hyperthyroidism that later progressed to Graves' ophthalmopathy.

This clonotype was counted many times. The rearrangement uses TRBV20-1 and TRBJ2-3; unclear D gene. V lost 3 bases, J lost 2 bases, and 9 bases lay in between. Germline CDR1 DFQATT, CDR2 SNEGSKA (reference sequence). This CDR3 is built from 13 residues. The CDR3 spells CSASQRLTDTQYF. The CDR3 DNA sequence: TGCAGTGCTAGCCAGCGCCTCACAGATACGCAGTATTTT.

The table lists this clonotype with a few counts. The chain has TRBV15 and TRBJ2-1; 13 nucleotides line up with TRBD2. CDR3 length equals 13 residues. J lost 8 bases, V lost 6 bases, and 1 base had no gene match. Looked up from germline, CDR1 is LNHNV and CDR2 is YYDKDF (reference sequence). DNA for the CDR3: TGTGCCACCAGGACTAGCGGGAGGTATGAGCAGTTCTTC. It encodes CATRTSGRYEQFF.

The rearrangement joins TRBV2 to TRBJ1-1, with a tentative D call TRBD1 (5 bases). V gave up 4 bases and J gave up 4 bases, with 13 bases separating them. Germline V lookup: CDR1 SNHLY, CDR2 FYNNEI. The CDR3 runs 14 residues. The CDR3 DNA is TGTGCCAGCAGTGGCTCGAGGGGAAGCACTGAAGCTTTCTTT. Amino acids: CASSGSRGSTEAFF.

This clonotype was found many times. CDR3 residues: CASSPGRSTDTQYF. The CDR3, as DNA: TGTGCCAGCTCACCCGGTCGTAGCACAGATACGCAGTATTTT. The chain links TRBV18 to TRBJ2-3, with D uncertain. Germline V CDR1 and CDR2: KGHSH, LQKENI. CDR3 length: 14 residues. The V gene lost 3 bases and the J gene lost 0 bases, with 7 bases spanning the gap.

This clonotype was seen repeatedly, ten times or more. The rearrangement joins TRBV28 to TRBJ2-1; maybe TRBD2 (6 bases). Trimming removed 5 bases from V and 4 bases from J, with 18 bases in between. The CDR3 is made up of 16 amino acids. From germline, CDR1 is MDHEN and CDR2 SYDVKM. The CDR3 DNA is TGTGCCAGCAGTATGCGAGCGGGTCAGCTTTACAATGAGCAGTTCTTC. Residues: CASSMRAGQLYNEQFF. The variable domain in full, with the rest retrieved from reference TRBV28 and TRBJ2-1, is DVKVTQSSRYLVKRTGEKVFLECVQDMDHENMFWYRQDPGLGLRLIYFSYDVKMKEKGDIPEGYSVSREKKERFSLILESASTNQTSMYLCASSMRAGQLYNEQFFGPGTRLTVL.

This clonotype was counted only a few times. V is TRBV5-1 and J is TRBJ2-1, with 7 positions matching TRBD2. This CDR3 has 15 amino acids. CDR1 is SGHRS and CDR2 is YFSETQ in the germline V gene. The V and J ends lost 0 bases and 4 bases, in that order; junction bases with no gene match: 4. CDR3 loop: CASSLGPAGYNEQFF. The CDR3 DNA reads TGCGCCAGCAGCTTGGGTCCAGCGGGATACAATGAGCAGTTCTTC.

This clonotype was seen repeatedly, ten times or more. The V gene is TRBV2, the J gene TRBJ1-4; D is possibly TRBD1 (5 bases). The V end was cut by 4 bases, the J end by 7 bases, with 16 bases between. This CDR3 has 15 amino acids. Germline values: CDR1 SNHLY, CDR2 FYNNEI. In DNA, the CDR3 is TGTGCCAGCAGTGTGGAAGGACATATCTCTGAAAAACTGTTTTTT. Protein product: CASSVEGHISEKLFF.

This clonotype has a count of ten or more. The chain joins TRBV27 to TRBJ1-4, with 10 bases fitting TRBD1. After removal of 4 bases from V and 8 bases from J, the junction contained 4 bases not matched to a gene. CDR3 length: 14 amino acids. Per the germline V gene, CDR1 is MNHEY and CDR2 is SMNVEV (reference sequence). The CDR3 bases are TGTGCCAGCAGTTGGACAGGGGGAGTCGAAAAACTGTTTTTT. Its translation is CASSWTGGVEKLFF.

This clonotype occurred many times. The genes are TRBV11-2 and TRBJ2-7; no clear D gene. The length of the CDR3 is 12 residues. Trimming pared 4 bases from V and 9 bases from J, leaving 13 bases between. Germline V gene data show CDR1 as SGHAT and CDR2 as FQNNGV. Here the CDR3 reads CASSSYLAGQYF. CDR3 DNA sequence: TGTGCCAGCAGCTCCTATTTGGCTGGGCAGTACTTC.

V usage is TRBV4-2 and J usage is TRBJ2-2; D remains unclear. The CDR3 is 15 residues long. V was clipped by 2 bases and J by 4 bases, with 11 bases between them. CDR1 LGHNA and CDR2 YNFKEQ come from the germline V gene. The chain's CDR3 is CASSQIQVSTGELFF. In DNA form, the CDR3 reads TGTGCCAGCAGCCAAATCCAGGTATCCACCGGGGAGCTGTTTTTT.

This clonotype was counted many times. J is TRBJ2-7 and V is TRBV11-2; 7 bases are shared with TRBD1. The CDR3 extends over 14 amino acids. With V trimmed by 3 bases and J by 1 base, 3 bases remained unmatched. CDR1 SGHAT and CDR2 FQNNGV come from the germline V gene. DNA for the CDR3: TGTGCCAGCAGCTTGGAGACAGGGTCCTACGAGCAGTACTTC. It translates to CASSLETGSYEQYF. The variable domain in full, with the rest retrieved from reference TRBV11-2 and TRBJ2-7, is EAGVAQSPRYKIIEKRQSVAFWCNPISGHATLYWYQQILGQGPKLLIQFQNNGVVDDSQLPKDRFSAERLKGVDSTLKIQPAKLEDSAVYLCASSLETGSYEQYFGPGTRLTVT.

The sample holds a few counts of this clonotype. V is TRBV9 and J is TRBJ2-2; TRBD2 might be the D (6 bases). The CDR3 has 18 amino acids. V dropped 3 bases and J dropped 1 base, with 19 bases sitting between them. Looked up from germline, CDR1 is SGDLS and CDR2 is YYNGEE. The CDR3 loop is CASSGEEGRVLNTGELFF. The DNA of the CDR3 is TGTGCCAGCAGCGGGGAGGAGGGTCGAGTCTTGAACACCGGGGAGCTGTTTTTT.

This clonotype has only a few counts. The chain links TRBV19 to TRBJ2-7; D uncertain. Germline assignment: CDR1 LNHDA and CDR2 SQIVND (reference sequence). The CDR3 contains 14 residues. The germline V and J ends were trimmed by 3 bases and 0 bases, with 9 bases remaining between them. CDR3 in DNA: TGTGCCAGTAGTATTGCAGTTAGCTCCTACGAGCAGTACTTC. Protein: CASSIAVSSYEQYF.

Ten or more counts support this clonotype. The gene calls are TRBV2 and TRBJ1-4, with D perhaps matching TRBD1 (5 bases). Germline loops: CDR1 SNHLY, CDR2 FYNNEI. V was pared by 5 bases and J by 4 bases, with 17 bases between. The CDR3 is made up of 16 amino acids. The CDR3 region has the DNA TGTGCCAGCAGTCCCTTCGACAGTGACTATAATGAAAAACTGTTTTTT. Residues: CASSPFDSDYNEKLFF.

This clonotype was counted ten times or more. The genes are TRBV5-1 and TRBJ2-3; TRBD2 is a possible D gene (7 bases). Looked up from germline, CDR1 is SGHRS and CDR2 is YFSETQ. The ends were cut back, 6 bases at V and 3 bases at J, with 17 bases in the middle. The CDR3 contains 15 residues. Here the CDR3 DNA reads TGCGCCAGCACCCCCGGGGGGACATCGACAGATACGCAGTATTTT. Protein: CASTPGGTSTDTQYF.

This clonotype was detected ten times or more. The chain is built from TRBV20-1 and TRBJ2-5, with TRBD2 matching over 7 bases. The ends lost 6 bases at V and 4 bases at J; junction bases unmatched: 5. CDR1 is DFQATT and CDR2 is SNEGSKA in the germline V gene (reference sequence). This CDR3 region has 12 residues. In nucleotides, the CDR3 is TGCAGTGCCGGTGGGAGGGGAGAGACCCAGTACTTC. Its translation: CSAGGRGETQYF.

The table lists this clonotype with many counts. The chain combines TRBV6-1 with TRBJ1-5, with D maybe TRBD1 (6 bases). From germline, CDR1 is MNHNS and CDR2 SASEGT. This CDR3 spans 14 amino acids. V was cut by 5 bases and J by 6 bases, with 14 bases left in between. DNA for the CDR3: TGTGCCAGCAGTACAGGGTCAGGTGGTCAGCCCCAGCATTTT. It encodes CASSTGSGGQPQHF.

In its sample, this clonotype was seen a few times. The gene calls are TRBV10-3 and TRBJ2-1, with TRBD2 identical over 7 bases. Trimming took 8 bases from V and 2 from J; bases not matched to a gene: 15. From germline, CDR1 is ENHRY and CDR2 SYGVKD. The CDR3 extends over 17 amino acids. CDR3 in amino acids: CAISPLYIAGAYNEQFF. CDR3 nucleotide sequence: TGTGCCATCTCCCCCCTGTATATAGCGGGTGCCTACAATGAGCAGTTCTTC.

The V gene is TRBV12-3 or TRBV12-4, the J gene TRBJ1-5; 8 bases line up with TRBD1. The trim removed 4 bases at V and 7 bases at J, leaving 3 bases unmatched. The CDR3 consists of 13 residues. The CDR3 bases are TGTGCCAGCAGTTGGACAGGGATCCAGCCCCAGCATTTT. It encodes CASSWTGIQPQHF.

This clonotype was seen ten or more times. V usage is TRBV30 and J usage is TRBJ1-6; no definite D call. V was clipped by 0 bases and J by 8 bases, with 14 bases between them. This CDR3 region has 15 residues. From germline, CDR1 is GTSNPN and CDR2 SVGIG (reference sequence). CDR3 sequence (DNA): TGTGCCTGGAGTGTATTAGGCCCCGGCGATTCACCCCTCCACTTT. Its translation is CAWSVLGPGDSPLHF.

This clonotype was seen many times. This CDR3 reads CASSGTPQHEQFF. CDR3 bases: TGTGCCAGCTCGGGGACCCCCCAGCATGAGCAGTTCTTC. The chain links TRBV12-3 or TRBV12-4 to TRBJ2-1; perhaps D is TRBD1 or TRBD2 (5 bases each). V was trimmed by 8 bases and J by 8 bases, leaving 16 bases between them. The length of the CDR3 is 13 residues.